Listed below are T cell receptor beta chains from one sample, sequenced in a study of graft-versus-host responses after intestinal transplantation. No antigens are known for them. Measured with immunoSEQ multiplex PCR; TCRdb has only the in-frame clones, and not every one. The table records approximately 81,000 clones, about nine tenths of them present only once. The specimen comprised unstimulated CD8+ T cells sorted from spleen or lymph node cells, sampled before transplant. These receptor sequences come from a human donor who was the organ donor for an intestinal transplant. Each CDR3 is given with its conserved first and last residue. A D gene is named only where the DNA matches it firmly. Not every row has a clone size; where given, it reads once, few, many or a size class.

>16|TRBJ1-6|TRBV2|-|-
TGTGCCAGCTCTCCTGAACGGGACCGGCTAAATTCACCCCTCCACTTT
CASSPERDRLNSPLHF
>16|TRBJ2-7|TRBV28|-|TRBD2
TGTGCCAGCAGTTTAGGGGGGGGTGGGACTTCCGACGAGCAGTACTTC
CASSLGGGGTSDEQYF
>14|TRBJ1-2|TRBV9|-|TRBD1
TGTGCCAGCAGCCCTTGGACAGGGGACTATGGCTACACCTTC
CASSPWTGDYGYTF
>17|TRBJ1-2|TRBV27|-|TRBD1
TGTGCCAGCAGTTCTACAGGGGGCGAAGGGACTAACTATGGCTACACCTTC
CASSSTGGEGTNYGYTF
>13|TRBJ1-1|TRBV5-6|once|-
TGTGCCAGCAGCTTGGCGGCGAACACTGAAGCTTTCTTT
CASSLAANTEAFF
>13|TRBJ2-2|TRBV7-3|-|-
TGTGCCAGCAGCTTAGGGGGTGCCGGGGAGCTGTTTTTT
CASSLGGAGELFF
>14|TRBJ1-6|TRBV30|-|-
TGTGCCTGGAGTGTACGTCCAGGGGTATCACCCCTCCACTTT
CAWSVRPGVSPLHF
>13|TRBJ1-5|TRBV5-1|-|-
TGCGCCAGCAGCAAATTAGGGGATCAGCCCCAGCATTTT
CASSKLGDQPQHF
>16|TRBJ2-7|TRBV28|-|-
TGTGCCAGCAGCTTCCCAGCCGGGGCGGCAAGGTACGAGCAGTACTTC
CASSFPAGAARYEQYF
>16|TRBJ2-7|TRBV2|once|-
TGTGCCAGCATTTCTCCGGGGGTATCAAGCTCCTACGAGCAGTACTTC
CASISPGVSSSYEQYF
>14|TRBJ2-7|TRBV30|-|TRBD1
TGTGCCTGGAGTTATCGGACAGGGGGTTCCGAGCAGTACTTC
CAWSYRTGGSEQYF
>15|TRBJ1-5|TRBV19|-|-
TGTGCCAGTAGTATGAACAGCTATAGCAATCAGCCCCAGCATTTT
CASSMNSYSNQPQHF
>13|TRBJ2-7|TRBV27|-|TRBD2
TGTGCCAGCAGTTTAGGATGGGGGGGTGAGCAGTACTTC
CASSLGWGGEQYF
>15|TRBJ2-7|TRBV7-9|few|-
TGTGCCAGTCCGAAGACCGGGACAGTGGAGGGCGAGCAGTACTTC
CASPKTGTVEGEQYF
>15|TRBJ1-6|TRBV7-9|once|TRBD1
TGTGCCAGCAGCCAGTACAGGGGGCGGAATTCACCCCTCCACTTT
CASSQYRGRNSPLHF
>14|TRBJ2-7|TRBV28|-|-
TGTGCCAGCAGTTTACGAGGGTTACCCTACGAGCAGTACTTC
CASSLRGLPYEQYF
>14|TRBJ1-2|TRBV11-2|-|-
TGTGCCAGCAGCTTAGATGTTGAGGTAACTGGCTACACCTTC
CASSLDVEVTGYTF
>15|TRBJ1-3|TRBV11-2|-|-
TGTGCCAGCAGCCCAGTGGGGGTGGGCGGAAACACCATATATTTT
CASSPVGVGGNTIYF
>13|TRBJ2-7|TRBV4-2|-|-
TGTGCCAGCAGCCAAGATAACGGGGCCGAGCAGTACTTC
CASSQDNGAEQYF
>13|TRBJ1-4|TRBV6-1|-|-
TGTGCCGTATCTGAGGGGGTGCCTGAAAAACTGTTTTTT
CAVSEGVPEKLFF
>18|TRBJ2-3|TRBV7-9|-|TRBD2
TGTGCCAGCAGCGGGACTTGGACTAGCGGGATAAGCACAGATACGCAGTATTTT
CASSGTWTSGISTDTQYF
>9|TRBJ1-2|TRBV2|-|-
TGTGCCAGCAGTGACGGCTACACCTTC
CASSDGYTF
>13|TRBJ2-7|TRBV27|-|TRBD1
TGTGCCACCGGGACAGGGTTGACCTACGAGCAGTACTTC
CATGTGLTYEQYF
>16|TRBJ1-1|TRBV4-1|-|TRBD1
TGCGCCAGCAGCCTAGGACCGGGACAGGGTAACACTGAAGCTTTCTTT
CASSLGPGQGNTEAFF
>16|TRBJ1-3|TRBV19|-|-
TGTGCCAGTAGTTCCTACAGGGCTAGCTCTGGAAACACCATATATTTT
CASSSYRASSGNTIYF
>11|TRBJ1-1|TRBV15|-|-
TGTGCCACCGGGTTTGGCACTGAAGCTTTCTTT
CATGFGTEAFF
>14|TRBJ1-5|TRBV6-1|-|-
TGTGCCAGCAGTTCGGGCAGGGGTTTGGAGCCCCAGCATTTT
CASSSGRGLEPQHF
>15|TRBJ1-4|TRBV5-4|-|TRBD1
TGTGCCAGCAAGCGAGGCGGGACAGAGAATGAAAAACTGTTTTTT
CASKRGGTENEKLFF
>14|TRBJ1-2|TRBV27|-|TRBD1
TGTGCCAGCGGCTGGGACAGGGAATCAGATGGCTACACCTTC
CASGWDRESDGYTF
>14|TRBJ1-1|TRBV4-1|-|-
TGCGCCAGCGGCCAGACCTCAGGGATCGCTGAAGCTTTCTTT
CASGQTSGIAEAFF
>16|TRBJ1-2|TRBV13|-|-
TGTGCCAGCAGCTCCGTTCCGGGAGGGGGTAACTATGGCTACACCTTC
CASSSVPGGGNYGYTF
>13|TRBJ1-1|TRBV28|-|TRBD1
TGTGCCAGCGCCGACAGGGGGCAAAATGAAGCTTTCTTT
CASADRGQNEAFF
>15|TRBJ1-2|TRBV5-6|-|-
TGTGCCAGCAGCTACGAAACAGGTACTAACTATGGCTACACCTTC
CASSYETGTNYGYTF
>16|TRBJ1-1|TRBV18|-|-
TGTGCCAGCTCACCTACTCAGGGAGATGGGGACACTGAAGCTTTCTTT
CASSPTQGDGDTEAFF
>15|TRBJ2-7|TRBV19|-|TRBD2
TGTGCCAGTAGTATGCGTCCTAGCGGAACATACGAGCAGTACTTC
CASSMRPSGTYEQYF
>12|TRBJ2-7|TRBV28|-|-
TGTGCCAGCAGTTTCGGGACCGGGCCTCCCTCCTTC
CASSFGTGPPSF
>15|TRBJ1-1|TRBV5-4|-|TRBD1
TGTGCCAGCAGCTTCGGGACAGGGGGCGGCACTGAAGCTTTCTTT
CASSFGTGGGTEAFF
>14|TRBJ2-7|TRBV9|-|-
TGTGCCAGCAGCGCAGCCCTGGGGTTTTACGAGCAGTACTTC
CASSAALGFYEQYF
>13|TRBJ2-7|TRBV19|few|TRBD2
TGTGCCAGTTCCGCCGGGACTAGCTACGAGCAGTACTTC
CASSAGTSYEQYF
>15|TRBJ2-3|TRBV4-1|few|-
TGCGCCAGCAGCCAAGATCGCCTAGCGTTGGATACGCAGTATTTT
CASSQDRLALDTQYF
>15|TRBJ1-1|TRBV2|-|-
TGTGCCAGCAGCCGACGGCGGGGGTTGAACACTGAAGCTTTCTTT
CASSRRRGLNTEAFF
>15|TRBJ2-2|TRBV19|once|TRBD1
TGTGCCAGTAAGGACAGGGGGCTTGAGGCCGGGGAGCTGTTTTTT
CASKDRGLEAGELFF